The clone carrying this T cell receptor beta chain was recorded at least ten times. Diagnoses used clinical symptoms, serum thyroxine and TRAb, thyroid ultrasound and orbital computed tomography. PBMCs were obtained from over 8.5 ml fresh peripheral blood. Researchers took RNA transcripts and amplified the TCR beta CDR3 regions from them. First-round RT-PCR with HTBI primers amplified the TCR CDR3 region. MiXCR, run by TCRdb on the multiplex PCR reads, gives a single entry per CDR3 protein. The sample has about 640,000 distinct CDR3 sequences, about 14% seen once. This record comes from a study of T cells in Graves' hyperthyroidism and ophthalmopathy. Study in general: Peripheral blood was collected at initial diagnosis, before any treatment.

Germline V gene data show CDR1 as MNHNS and CDR2 as SASEGT. The ends were cut back, 4 bases at V and 3 bases at J, with 17 bases in the middle. This CDR3 has 16 residues. This rearrangement joins TRBV6-1 to TRBJ2-3, with a tentative D call TRBD2 (6 bases). The sample comprised blood. The sequence came from a woman between 50 and 59 years old with Graves' ophthalmopathy. The CDR3 here is CASSGGLDTITDTQYF. The DNA for the CDR3 is TGTGCCAGCAGTGGGGGACTGGATACCATTACAGATACGCAGTATTTT.